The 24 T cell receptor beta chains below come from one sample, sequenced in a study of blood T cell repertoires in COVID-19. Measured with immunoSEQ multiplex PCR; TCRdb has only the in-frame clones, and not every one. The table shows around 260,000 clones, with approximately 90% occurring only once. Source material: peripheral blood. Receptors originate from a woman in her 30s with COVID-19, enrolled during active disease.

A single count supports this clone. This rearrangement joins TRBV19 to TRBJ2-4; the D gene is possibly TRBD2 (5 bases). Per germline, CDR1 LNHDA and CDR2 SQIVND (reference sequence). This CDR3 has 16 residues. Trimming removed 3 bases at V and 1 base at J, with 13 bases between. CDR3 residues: CASSIGPRGAKNIQYF. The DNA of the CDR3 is TGTGCCAGTAGTATTGGTCCCCGGGGTGCCAAAAACATTCAGTACTTC.

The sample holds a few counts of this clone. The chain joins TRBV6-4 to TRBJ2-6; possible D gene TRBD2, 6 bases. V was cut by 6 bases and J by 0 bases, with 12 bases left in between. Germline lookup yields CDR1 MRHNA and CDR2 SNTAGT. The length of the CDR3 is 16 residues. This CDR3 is CASSGTSSSGANVLTF. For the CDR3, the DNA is TGTGCCAGCAGCGGAACTAGCTCCTCTGGGGCCAACGTCCTGACTTTC.

The chain's CDR3 is CASSFSLYNEQFF. DNA of the CDR3: TGTGCCAGCAGTTTTTCTCTCTACAATGAGCAGTTCTTC. V usage is TRBV27 and J usage is TRBJ2-1; D ambiguous. V lost 3 bases, J lost 3 bases, and 6 bases lay in between. Germline CDR1 and CDR2: MNHEY and SMNVEV (reference sequence). The CDR3 covers 13 residues.

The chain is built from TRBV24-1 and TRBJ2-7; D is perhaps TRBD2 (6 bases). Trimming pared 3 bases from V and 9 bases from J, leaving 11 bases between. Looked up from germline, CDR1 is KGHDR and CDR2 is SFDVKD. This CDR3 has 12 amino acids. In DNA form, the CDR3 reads TGTGCCACCAGTGATGCGGGGTTGCGGCAGTACTTC. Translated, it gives CATSDAGLRQYF.

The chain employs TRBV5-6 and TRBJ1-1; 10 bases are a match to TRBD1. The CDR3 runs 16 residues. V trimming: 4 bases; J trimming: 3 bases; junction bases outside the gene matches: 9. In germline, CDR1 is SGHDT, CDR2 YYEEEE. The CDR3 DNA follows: TGTGCCAGCAGCACTGGGACAGGGGCACCGTACACTGAAGCTTTCTTT. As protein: CASSTGTGAPYTEAFF.

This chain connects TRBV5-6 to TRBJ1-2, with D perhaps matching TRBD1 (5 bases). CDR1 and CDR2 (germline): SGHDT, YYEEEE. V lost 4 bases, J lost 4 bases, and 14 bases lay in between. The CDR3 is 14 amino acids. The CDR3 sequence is CASSGAEGLYGYTF. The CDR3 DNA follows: TGTGCCAGCAGCGGCGCGGAGGGACTCTATGGCTACACCTTC.

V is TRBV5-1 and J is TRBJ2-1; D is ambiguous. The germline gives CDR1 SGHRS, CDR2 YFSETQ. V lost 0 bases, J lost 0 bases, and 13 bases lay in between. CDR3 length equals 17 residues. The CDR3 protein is CASSLATIQNSYNEQFF. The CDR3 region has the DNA TGCGCCAGCAGCTTGGCCACTATCCAGAACTCCTACAATGAGCAGTTCTTC.

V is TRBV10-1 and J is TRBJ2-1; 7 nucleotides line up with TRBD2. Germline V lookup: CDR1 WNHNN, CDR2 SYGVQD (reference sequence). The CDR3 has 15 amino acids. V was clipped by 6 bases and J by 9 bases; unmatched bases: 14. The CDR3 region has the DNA TGCGCCAGCAGCCAGACAACGACTAGCCTGGGTGAGCAGTTCTTC. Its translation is CASSQTTTSLGEQFF.

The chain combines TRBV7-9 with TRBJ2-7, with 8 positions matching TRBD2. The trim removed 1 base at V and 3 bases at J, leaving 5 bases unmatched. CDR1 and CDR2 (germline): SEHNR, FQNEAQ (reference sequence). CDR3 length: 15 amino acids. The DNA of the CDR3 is TGTGCCAGCAGCTTAGGTAGCGGGGCCCTCTACGAGCAGTACTTC. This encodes CASSLGSGALYEQYF.

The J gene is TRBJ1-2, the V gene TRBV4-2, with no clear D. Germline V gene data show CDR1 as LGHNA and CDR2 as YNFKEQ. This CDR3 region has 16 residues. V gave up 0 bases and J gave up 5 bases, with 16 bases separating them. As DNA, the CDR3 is TGTGCCAGCAGCCAAGATGTGCTTCAAAATGAGTATGGCTACACCTTC. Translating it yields CASSQDVLQNEYGYTF.

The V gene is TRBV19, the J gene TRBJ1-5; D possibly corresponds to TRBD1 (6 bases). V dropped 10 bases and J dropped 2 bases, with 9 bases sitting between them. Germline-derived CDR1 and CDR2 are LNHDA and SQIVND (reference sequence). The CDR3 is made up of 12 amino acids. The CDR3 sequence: CATRQGNQPQHF. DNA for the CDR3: TGTGCCACTAGACAGGGCAATCAGCCCCAGCATTTT.

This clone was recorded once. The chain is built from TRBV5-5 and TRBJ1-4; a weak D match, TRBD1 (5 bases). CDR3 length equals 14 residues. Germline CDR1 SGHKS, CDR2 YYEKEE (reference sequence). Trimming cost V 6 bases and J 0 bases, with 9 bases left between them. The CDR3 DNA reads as TGTGCCAGCACCACAGGTGCAACTAATGAAAAACTGTTTTTT. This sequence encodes CASTTGATNEKLFF.

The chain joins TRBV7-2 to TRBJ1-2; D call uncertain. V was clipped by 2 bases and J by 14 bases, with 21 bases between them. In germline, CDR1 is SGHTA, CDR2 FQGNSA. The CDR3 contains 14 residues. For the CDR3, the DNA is TGTGCCAGCAGCTTAAGAGTCACAGCTCATCAGACGACCTTC. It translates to CASSLRVTAHQTTF.

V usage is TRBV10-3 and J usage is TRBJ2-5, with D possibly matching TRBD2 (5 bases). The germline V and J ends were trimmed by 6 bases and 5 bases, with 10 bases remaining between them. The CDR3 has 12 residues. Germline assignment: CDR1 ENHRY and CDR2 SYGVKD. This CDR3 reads CAIRRTGETQYF. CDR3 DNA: TGTGCCATCAGGAGGACGGGGGAGACCCAGTACTTC.

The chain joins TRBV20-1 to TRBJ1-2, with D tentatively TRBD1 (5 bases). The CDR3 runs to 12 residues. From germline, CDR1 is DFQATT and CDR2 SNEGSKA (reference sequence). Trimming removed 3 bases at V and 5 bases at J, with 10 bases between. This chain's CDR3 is CSASADRYGYTF. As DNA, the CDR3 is TGCAGTGCTAGTGCTGACAGATATGGCTACACCTTC.

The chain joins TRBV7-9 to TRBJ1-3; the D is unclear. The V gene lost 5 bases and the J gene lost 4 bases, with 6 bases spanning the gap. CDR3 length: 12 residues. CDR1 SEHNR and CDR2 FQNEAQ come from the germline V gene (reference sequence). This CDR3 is CASSPVGNTIYF. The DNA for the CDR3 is TGTGCCAGCAGCCCGGTCGGAAACACCATATATTTT.

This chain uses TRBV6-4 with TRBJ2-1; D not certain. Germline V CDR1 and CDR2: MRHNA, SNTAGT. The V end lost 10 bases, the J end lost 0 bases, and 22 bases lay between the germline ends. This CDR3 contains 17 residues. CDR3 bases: TGTGCCAACACTACTCATCGACGGCTAAGCTCCTACAATGAGCAGTTCTTC. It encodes CANTTHRRLSSYNEQFF.

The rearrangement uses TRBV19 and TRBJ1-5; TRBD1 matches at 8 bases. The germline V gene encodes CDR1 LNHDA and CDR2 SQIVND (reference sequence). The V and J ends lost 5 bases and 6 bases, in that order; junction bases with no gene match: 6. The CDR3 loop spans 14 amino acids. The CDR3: CASSEQQGAQPQHF. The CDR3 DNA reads TGTGCCAGTAGTGAGCAGCAGGGGGCTCAGCCCCAGCATTTT.

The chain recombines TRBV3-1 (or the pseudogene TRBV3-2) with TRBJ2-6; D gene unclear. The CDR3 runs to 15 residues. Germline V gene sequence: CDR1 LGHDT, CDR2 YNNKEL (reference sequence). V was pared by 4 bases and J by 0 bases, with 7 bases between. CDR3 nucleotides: TGTGCCAGCAGCCCGACAATCTCTGGGGCCAACGTCCTGACTTTC. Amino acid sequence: CASSPTISGANVLTF.

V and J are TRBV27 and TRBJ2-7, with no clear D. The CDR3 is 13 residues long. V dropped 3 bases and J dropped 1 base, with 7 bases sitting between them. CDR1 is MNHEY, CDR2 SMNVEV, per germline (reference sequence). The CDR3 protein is CASSLARSYEQYF. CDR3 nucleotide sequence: TGTGCCAGCAGTTTGGCCAGGTCCTACGAGCAGTACTTC.

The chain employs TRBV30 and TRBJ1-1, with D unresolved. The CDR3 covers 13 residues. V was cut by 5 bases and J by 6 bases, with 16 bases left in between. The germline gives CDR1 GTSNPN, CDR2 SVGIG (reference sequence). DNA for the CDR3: TGTGCCTGGTCACTAGGCAGCGCGGCTGAAGCTTTCTTT. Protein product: CAWSLGSAAEAFF.

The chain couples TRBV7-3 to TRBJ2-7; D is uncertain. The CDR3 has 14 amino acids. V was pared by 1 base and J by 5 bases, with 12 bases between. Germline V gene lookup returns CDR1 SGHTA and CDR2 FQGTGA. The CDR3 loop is CASSLSADYHEQYF. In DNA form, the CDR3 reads TGTGCCAGCAGCTTAAGTGCGGATTACCACGAGCAGTACTTC.

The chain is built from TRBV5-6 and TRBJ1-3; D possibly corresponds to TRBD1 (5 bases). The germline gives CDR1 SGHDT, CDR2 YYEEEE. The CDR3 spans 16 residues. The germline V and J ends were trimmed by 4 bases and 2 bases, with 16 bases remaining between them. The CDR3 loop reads CASSEGFRQPGNTIYF. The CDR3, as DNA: TGTGCCAGCAGCGAAGGTTTCCGACAGCCTGGAAACACCATATATTTT. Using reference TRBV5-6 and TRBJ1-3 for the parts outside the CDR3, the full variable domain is DAGVTQSPTHLIKTRGQQVTLRCSPKSGHDTVSWYQQALGQGPQFIFQYYEEEERQRGNFPDRFSGHQFPNYSSELNVNALLLGDSALYLCASSEGFRQPGNTIYFGEGSWLTVV.

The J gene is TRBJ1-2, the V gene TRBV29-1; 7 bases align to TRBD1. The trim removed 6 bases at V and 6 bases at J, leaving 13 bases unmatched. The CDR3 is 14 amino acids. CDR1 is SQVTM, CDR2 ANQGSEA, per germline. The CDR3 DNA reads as TGCAGCGTATTTCTCGGACAGGAGGTACATGGCTACACCTTC. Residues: CSVFLGQEVHGYTF. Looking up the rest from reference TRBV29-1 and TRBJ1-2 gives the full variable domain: SAVISQKPSRDICQRGTSLTIQCQVDSQVTMMFWYRQQPGQSLTLIATANQGSEATYESGFVIDKFPISRPNLTFSTLTVSNMSPEDSSIYLCSVFLGQEVHGYTFGSGTRLTVV.